The 2 T cell receptor beta chains below all came from one sample that was sequenced in a study of CD8+ T cells in alopecia areata. Noted treatment: oral pan-JAK inhibitor, 5-10 mg twice daily. Once RNA had been extracted, it was reverse transcribed into cDNA to act as the sequencing template. TCRdb's table, derived via immunoSEQ multiplex PCR, lists solely in-frame clones and lacks some. The sample gives 80,000 or so clones, around 65% of which show up once; 20% to 25% is in the top ten. Material: CD8+ T cells sorted from blood, obtained at week 24, from a patient treated with tofacitinib. These receptors were taken from a human donor with alopecia areata.

V and J are TRBV4-1 and TRBJ2-1; TRBD2 matches 12 bases. Germline CDR1 is MGHRA and CDR2 is YSYEKL. V was pared by 4 bases and J by 7 bases, with 5 bases of the junction left unmatched. The CDR3 covers 15 residues. The CDR3 DNA sequence: TGCGCCAGCAGCCCGCCGGGGACTAGCGGGAATGAGCAGTTCTTC. Its protein product is CASSPPGTSGNEQFF.

The chain joins TRBV4-1 to TRBJ2-7, with D perhaps given as TRBD1 or TRBD2 (6 bases each). The ends were cut back, 1 base at V and 3 bases at J, with 10 bases in the middle. The germline gives CDR1 MGHRA, CDR2 YSYEKL. The CDR3 sequence is 14 residues long. Here the CDR3 DNA reads TGCGCCAGCAGCCAAGGGAAGGGGGGCTACGAGCAGTACTTC. As protein: CASSQGKGGYEQYF.